The 8 T cell receptor beta chains given below trace back to one sample, sequenced in a study of T cells in localized non-small cell lung cancer. Repertoires were generated with immunoSEQ multiplex PCR, while TCRdb's copy carries only in-frame clones and drops some. The repertoire holds around 33,000 clones, with about 90% as singletons. This material consisted of peripheral blood, taken before any cancer treatment. All receptors come from an older female donor with stage I lung adenocarcinoma.

The V gene is TRBV7-6, the J gene TRBJ2-1; D is undetermined. CDR1 is SGHVS, CDR2 FNYEAQ, per germline. This CDR3 has 13 amino acids. The V and J ends lost 5 bases and 4 bases respectively, with 9 bases between them. The CDR3 DNA is TGTGCCAGCAGCCGAGACACTTACAATGAGCAGTTCTTC. Amino acid sequence: CASSRDTYNEQFF.

V and J are TRBV19 and TRBJ2-7; TRBD1 is a possible D gene (5 bases). This CDR3 has 13 residues. Trimming took 10 bases from V and 4 from J, leaving 17 bases between them. The germline gives CDR1 LNHDA, CDR2 SQIVND (reference sequence). CDR3 region: CATARQSGYEQYF. The CDR3 nucleotides are TGTGCCACTGCGAGACAGTCTGGTTACGAGCAGTACTTC.

This clone has a single count. The chain couples TRBV25-1 to TRBJ1-2, with TRBD1 as a possible D gene (5 bases). The V gene's germline CDR1 is MGHDK and CDR2 SYGVNS. Trimming pared 2 bases from V and 6 bases from J, leaving 7 bases between. The CDR3 spans 12 residues. CDR3 amino acids: CASSEGGNGYTF. CDR3 coding DNA: TGTGCCAGCAGTGAAGGGGGAAATGGCTACACCTTC.

V gene TRBV5-1 combines with J gene TRBJ1-1; D uncertain. Per the germline V gene, CDR1 is SGHRS and CDR2 is YFSETQ. The CDR3 runs 11 residues. V was cut by 5 bases and J by 2 bases, with 4 bases left in between. The CDR3 DNA reads TGCGCCAGCAGGGAAAACACTGAAGCTTTCTTT. It encodes CASRENTEAFF.

This rearrangement joins TRBV29-1 to TRBJ2-7; D is perhaps TRBD1 (5 bases). Trimming pared 7 bases from V and 1 base from J, leaving 11 bases between. This CDR3 is built from 12 residues. CDR1 is SQVTM, CDR2 ANQGSEA, per germline. CDR3 sequence (DNA): TGCAGCGCCACACAGGAATCCTACGAGCAGTACTTC. Translating it yields CSATQESYEQYF.

The chain couples TRBV19 to TRBJ1-2; D call uncertain. Trimming took off 2 bases at V and 8 bases at J, with 9 bases between the two ends. In germline, CDR1 is LNHDA, CDR2 SQIVND (reference sequence). The CDR3 loop spans 12 amino acids. The chain's CDR3 is CASSISGYGYTF. CDR3 DNA: TGTGCCAGTAGTATATCGGGGTACGGCTACACCTTC.

The CDR3 here is CASSLVGGHSNQPQHF. The CDR3 bases are TGTGCCAGCAGCTTAGTGGGTGGACATAGCAATCAGCCCCAGCATTTT. This chain joins TRBV7-2 and TRBJ1-5, with D perhaps TRBD1 (5 bases). V was shortened by 1 base and J by 0 bases, with 10 bases between the two germline ends. Germline V CDR1 and CDR2: SGHTA, FQGNSA. The CDR3 is 16 amino acids.

The chain combines TRBV7-2 with TRBJ2-1; D is perhaps TRBD2 (6 bases). Germline CDR1 and CDR2: SGHTA and FQGNSA. This CDR3 spans 16 amino acids. Trimming stripped 0 bases from V and 3 bases from J, with 12 bases between. The DNA for the CDR3 is TGTGCCAGCAGCTTAGCCGGTAGCGGATTCTACAATGAGCAGTTCTTC. It codes for CASSLAGSGFYNEQFF.